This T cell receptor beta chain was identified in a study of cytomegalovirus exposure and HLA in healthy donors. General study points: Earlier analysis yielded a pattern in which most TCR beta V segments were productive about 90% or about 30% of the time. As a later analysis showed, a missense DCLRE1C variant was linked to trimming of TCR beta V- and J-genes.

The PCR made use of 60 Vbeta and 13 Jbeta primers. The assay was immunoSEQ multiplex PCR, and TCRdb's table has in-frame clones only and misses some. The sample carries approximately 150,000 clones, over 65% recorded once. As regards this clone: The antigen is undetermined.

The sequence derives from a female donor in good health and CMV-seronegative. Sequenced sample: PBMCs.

CDR3 coding DNA: TGTGCCTGGACCGGGTCGAGGTTCTACAATGAGCAGTTCTTC. It translates to CAWTGSRFYNEQFF. The gene calls are TRBV30 and TRBJ2-1; no reliable D call. Trimming removed 4 bases at V and 3 bases at J, with 13 bases between. The CDR3 consists of 14 residues. Germline CDR1 GTSNPN, CDR2 SVGIG (reference sequence).